This TCR beta chain is from a study of T cells in Graves' hyperthyroidism and ophthalmopathy. The study's findings and limits: The model's output predicted ophthalmopathy at a median of around 6.9 months prior to onset.

Amplified regions were TCR beta CDR3 sequences from RNA transcripts. A first-round RT-PCR of the TCR CDR3 used the HTBI primer set. TCRdb reprocessed the multiplex PCR reads via MiXCR and lists one record per CDR3 protein. The sample yields over 700,000 distinct CDR3 sequences, 35% to 40% seen once. The CDR3 has 15 residues. Germline loops: CDR1 DFQATT, CDR2 SNEGSKA (reference sequence). Trimming took 5 bases from V and 8 from J; bases not matched to a gene: 16. In its sample, this clonotype was seen a few times. What it binds is not known. This TCR came from a young man with Graves' hyperthyroidism. The sequenced sample consisted of blood. The chain joins TRBV20-1 to TRBJ1-1, with 8 nucleotides matching TRBD1. This CDR3 is CSAPGQGRGVLEAFF. CDR3 nucleotides: TGCAGTGCTCCCGGACAGGGTAGGGGGGTGTTAGAAGCTTTCTTT.